The clone carrying this T cell receptor beta chain showed up just a few times. Its matching antigen is unknown. Tagging with unique molecular identifiers was a feature of the TCR beta cDNA libraries. TCRdb re-derived calls from the PCR reads in MiXCR, one entry per CDR3 protein. The repertoire holds roughly 180,000 distinct CDR3 sequences, with about 29% as singletons. The data were obtained in a study of post-analysis software for immune sequencing data. Whole-study context: Included among the disease courses, which were recorded for the cohort, were relapsing-remitting, secondary progressive and progressive-relapsing multiple sclerosis.

General study results and limits: For normalized Chao1 diversity, multiple sclerosis patients scored significantly lower than controls did.

The sample was blood. This TCR derives from a girl aged 10 to 17 with multiple sclerosis.

The CDR3 DNA is TGTGCCAGCAGCTTAGGTAATAGCGGGAGTTCCGAGCAGTACTTC. Its translation is CASSLGNSGSSEQYF. The chain employs TRBV7-2 and TRBJ2-5; 9 bases map to TRBD2. Near its end, the DNA agrees better with TRBJ2-7, so the J call may be wrong. The CDR3 length is 15 residues. The germline V gene encodes CDR1 SGHTA and CDR2 FQGNSA.